These 12 T cell receptor beta chains share one sample of origin, sequenced in a study of blood T cell repertoires in COVID-19. TCRdb's copy holds only in-frame clones and misses some; the assay was immunoSEQ multiplex PCR. Of 250,000 to 350,000 clones listed, 75% to 95% are singletons. The specimen was PBMCs or T cells enriched from blood (not recorded which). These receptor sequences come from a woman aged 25 to 45 who had recovered from COVID-19.

This clone appeared once. The CDR3 here is CASSSDPGQGLDTQYF. In nucleotides, the CDR3 is TGCGCCAGCAGCTCCGACCCGGGACAGGGGTTAGATACGCAGTATTTT. The rearrangement links TRBV5-1 to TRBJ2-3; 10 nucleotides match TRBD1. CDR3 length: 16 amino acids. Looked up from germline, CDR1 is SGHRS and CDR2 is YFSETQ. V was pared by 3 bases and J by 5 bases, with 9 bases of the junction left unmatched.

This chain uses TRBV28 with TRBJ1-2; 8 bases agree with TRBD1. Looked up from germline, CDR1 is MDHEN and CDR2 is SYDVKM. The V segment lost 10 bases and the J segment 4 bases; nucleotides outside the gene matches: 8. The CDR3 loop spans 13 amino acids. In DNA, the CDR3 is TGTGCCACTACCCAGGGGGCTGGCTATGGCTACACCTTC. Residues: CATTQGAGYGYTF.

The V call is TRBV11-3, the J call TRBJ2-7, with TRBD1 identical over 8 bases. Germline CDR1 reads SGHNT; CDR2 reads YENEEA. Unmatched junction bases numbered 6, after V lost 5 bases and J lost 0 bases. The CDR3 extends over 15 amino acids. CDR3 bases: TGTGCCAGCAGCCGAAACAGGGGGGTCTCCTACGAGCAGTACTTC. Translation gives CASSRNRGVSYEQYF. The variable domain in full, with the rest retrieved from reference TRBV11-3 and TRBJ2-7, is EAGVVQSPRYKIIEKKQPVAFWCNPISGHNTLYWYLQNLGQGPELLIRYENEEAVDDSQLPKDRFSAERLKGVDSTLKIQPAELGDSAVYLCASSRNRGVSYEQYFGPGTRLTVT.

This chain uses TRBV28 with TRBJ2-7, with D possibly being TRBD1 (5 bases). Between the trimmed V and J ends, which lost 5 bases and 0 bases, there was a span of 14 bases. The V gene's germline CDR1 is MDHEN and CDR2 SYDVKM. CDR3 length equals 15 residues. CDR3 protein: CASSTPRQPSYEQYF. For the CDR3, the DNA is TGTGCCAGCAGTACCCCTCGACAGCCCTCCTACGAGCAGTACTTC.

The chain carries TRBV7-2 and TRBJ2-3, with a possible D match to TRBD1 (6 bases). Trimming took off 10 bases at V and 2 bases at J, with 19 bases between the two ends. Germline V gene sequence: CDR1 SGHTA, CDR2 FQGNSA. The CDR3 sequence is 15 residues long. CDR3 amino acids: CATIRDTDDTDTQYF. CDR3 DNA sequence: TGTGCCACAATCCGGGACACGGATGACACAGATACGCAGTATTTT.

This sequence joins TRBV3-1 (or the pseudogene TRBV3-2) and TRBJ1-5; D is unclear. V gave up 3 bases and J gave up 1 base, with 7 bases separating them. Germline lookup yields CDR1 LGHDT and CDR2 YNNKEL (reference sequence). The CDR3 totals 14 residues. The CDR3 nucleotides read TGTGCCAGCAGCCAGGAGGGCAGCAATCAGCCCCAGCATTTT. This translates into CASSQEGSNQPQHF.

The gene calls are TRBV29-1 and TRBJ2-7, with 7 bases that match TRBD1. Trimming at V came to 7 bases and at J to 4 bases, leaving 4 bases not matched to a gene. CDR3 length equals 11 residues. Germline V gene sequence: CDR1 SQVTM, CDR2 ANQGSEA. This CDR3 is CSAGTEYEQYF. The CDR3 bases are TGCAGCGCCGGGACAGAATACGAGCAGTACTTC.

The chain combines TRBV29-1 with TRBJ2-2; 15 bases align to TRBD2. Germline CDR1 SQVTM, CDR2 ANQGSEA. The CDR3 consists of 15 residues. Trimming removed 6 bases from V and 5 bases from J; junction bases left unmatched: 4. CDR3 nucleotide sequence: TGCAGCGTCGGACTAGCGGGAGGGCCGACCGGGGAGCTGTTTTTT. It is translated as CSVGLAGGPTGELFF.

This chain links TRBV5-1 with TRBJ1-1; no firm D call. This CDR3 is 13 amino acids long. Trimming removed 2 bases from V and 4 bases from J, with 9 bases in between. Germline V gene lookup returns CDR1 SGHRS and CDR2 YFSETQ. The CDR3 protein is CASSFAGGTEAFF. DNA of the CDR3: TGCGCCAGCAGCTTCGCCGGAGGCACTGAAGCTTTCTTT.

This sequence joins TRBV6-2 or TRBV6-3 and TRBJ2-7, with D possibly being TRBD1 (5 bases). V dropped 2 bases and J dropped 1 base, with 9 bases sitting between them. Germline loops: CDR1 MNHEY, CDR2 SVGEGT. This CDR3 region has 14 residues. CDR3 sequence: CASSYGAASYEQYF. CDR3 bases: TGTGCCAGCAGTTACGGGGCGGCGTCCTACGAGCAGTACTTC.

The CDR3 spells CASSLAQEGEKLFF. The CDR3 DNA reads as TGCGCCAGCAGCTTGGCACAGGAGGGTGAAAAACTGTTTTTT. V gene TRBV5-1 combines with J gene TRBJ1-4; maybe TRBD1 (5 bases). The CDR3 is 14 residues long. CDR1 SGHRS and CDR2 YFSETQ come from the germline V gene. The ends were cut back, 0 bases at V and 7 bases at J, with 10 bases in the middle.

The V and J genes are TRBV28 and TRBJ1-1; 8 positions agree with TRBD1. CDR3 size: 16 residues. The V segment lost 5 bases and the J segment 8 bases; nucleotides outside the gene matches: 16. Looked up from germline, CDR1 is MDHEN and CDR2 is SYDVKM. CDR3 residues: CASSPPRQGAEVEAFF. The CDR3 DNA is TGTGCCAGCAGTCCTCCCCGTCAGGGGGCGGAGGTGGAAGCTTTCTTT.